This TCR beta chain was identified during a study of blood T cell repertoires in COVID-19. Symptom resolution, clearance, or two negative PCRs marked donors in Cohort 3 as recovered. The CDR3 is made up of 15 amino acids. Germline V gene data show CDR1 as LNHNV and CDR2 as YYDKDF (reference sequence). V lost 4 bases and J 4 bases, leaving 14 bases between the germline ends. Using immunoSEQ multiplex PCR, the repertoire was profiled, and TCRdb retains in-frame clones only, with some absent. Found here are around 380,000 clones, about 89% of them singletons; the top ten hold 1% to 1.5%. This chain links TRBV15 with TRBJ1-5; no reliable D call. The origin of this receptor is a man between 25 and 39 years old who had recovered from COVID-19. The sequenced material came from PBMCs or T cells enriched from blood (not recorded which). CDR3 in amino acids: CATSKGGVPNQPQHF. As DNA, the CDR3 is TGTGCCACCAGCAAGGGAGGAGTCCCGAATCAGCCCCAGCATTTT.